This T cell receptor beta chain derives from a study of cytomegalovirus exposure and HLA in healthy donors. The V gene's germline CDR1 is SGHRS and CDR2 YFSETQ. Germline trimming cut 1 base from V and 0 bases from J; bases unmatched to any gene: 0. The CDR3 contains 14 residues. PCR was performed using 60 Vbeta and 13 Jbeta primers. Measured with immunoSEQ multiplex PCR; TCRdb has only the in-frame clones, and not every one. The sample comprises some 110,000 clones, roughly 80% of which are singletons, and over 2% rests with the top ten. This receptor was taken from a man aged 25-40 years in good health and CMV-seronegative. The chain employs TRBV5-1 and TRBJ2-5; 7 nucleotides line up with TRBD2. The sequenced sample was PBMCs. CDR3: CASSLRGDQETQYF. In DNA form, the CDR3 reads TGCGCCAGCAGCTTGCGGGGGGACCAAGAGACCCAGTACTTC.